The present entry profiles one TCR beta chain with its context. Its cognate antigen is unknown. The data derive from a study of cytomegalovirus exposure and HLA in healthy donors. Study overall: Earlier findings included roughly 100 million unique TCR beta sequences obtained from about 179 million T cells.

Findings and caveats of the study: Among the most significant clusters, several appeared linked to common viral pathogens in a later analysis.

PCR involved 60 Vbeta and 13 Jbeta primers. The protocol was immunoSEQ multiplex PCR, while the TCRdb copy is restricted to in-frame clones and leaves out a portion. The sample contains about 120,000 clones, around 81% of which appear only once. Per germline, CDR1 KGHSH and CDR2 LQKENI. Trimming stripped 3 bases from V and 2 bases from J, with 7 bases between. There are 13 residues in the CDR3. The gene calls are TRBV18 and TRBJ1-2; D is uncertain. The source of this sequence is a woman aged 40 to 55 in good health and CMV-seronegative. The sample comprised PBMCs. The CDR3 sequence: CASSPPENYGYTF. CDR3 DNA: TGTGCCAGCTCACCGCCAGAAAACTATGGCTACACCTTC.